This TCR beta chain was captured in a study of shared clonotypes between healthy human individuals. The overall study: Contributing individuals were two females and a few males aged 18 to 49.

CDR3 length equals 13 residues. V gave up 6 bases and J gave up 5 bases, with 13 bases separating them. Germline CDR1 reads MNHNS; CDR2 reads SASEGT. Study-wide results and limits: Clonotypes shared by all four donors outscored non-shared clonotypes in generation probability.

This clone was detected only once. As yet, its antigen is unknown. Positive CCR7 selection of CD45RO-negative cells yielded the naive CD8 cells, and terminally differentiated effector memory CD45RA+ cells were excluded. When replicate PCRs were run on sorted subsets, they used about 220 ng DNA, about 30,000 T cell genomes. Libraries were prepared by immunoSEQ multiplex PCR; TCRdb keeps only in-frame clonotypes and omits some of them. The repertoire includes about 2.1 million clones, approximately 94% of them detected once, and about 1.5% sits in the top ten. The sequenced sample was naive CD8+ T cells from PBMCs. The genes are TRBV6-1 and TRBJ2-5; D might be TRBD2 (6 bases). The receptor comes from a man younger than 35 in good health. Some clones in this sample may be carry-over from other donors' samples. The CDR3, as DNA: TGTGCCAGCAGGGGACCTAGCGCGGAGACCCAGTACTTC. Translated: CASRGPSAETQYF.